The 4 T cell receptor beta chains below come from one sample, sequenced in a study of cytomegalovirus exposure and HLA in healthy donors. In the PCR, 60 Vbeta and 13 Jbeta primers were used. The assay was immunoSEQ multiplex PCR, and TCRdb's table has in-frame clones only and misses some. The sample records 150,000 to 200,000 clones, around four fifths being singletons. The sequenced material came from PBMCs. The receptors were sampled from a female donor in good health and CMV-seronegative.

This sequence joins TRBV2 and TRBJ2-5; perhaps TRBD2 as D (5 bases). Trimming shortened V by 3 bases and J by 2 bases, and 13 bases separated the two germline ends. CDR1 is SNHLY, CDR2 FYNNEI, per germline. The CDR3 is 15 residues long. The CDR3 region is CASSDLDYLQETQYF. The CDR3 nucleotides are TGTGCCAGCAGTGACCTCGACTACTTACAAGAGACCCAGTACTTC.

CDR3 sequence (DNA): TGCGCCAGCAGCCCAGGACAGGGCCCCTACAATGAGCAGTTCTTC. This encodes CASSPGQGPYNEQFF. V is TRBV5-1 and J is TRBJ2-1, with 8 bases identical to TRBD1. V was pared by 4 bases and J by 2 bases, with 5 bases of the junction left unmatched. CDR1 and CDR2 (germline): SGHRS, YFSETQ. The length of the CDR3 is 15 residues.

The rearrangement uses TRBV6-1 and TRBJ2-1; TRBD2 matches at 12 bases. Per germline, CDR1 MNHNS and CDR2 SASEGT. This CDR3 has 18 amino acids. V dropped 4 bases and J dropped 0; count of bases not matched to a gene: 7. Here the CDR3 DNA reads TGTGCCAGCAGTGTTCTAGCGGGGGGGCTGTTCTCCTACAATGAGCAGTTCTTC. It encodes CASSVLAGGLFSYNEQFF.

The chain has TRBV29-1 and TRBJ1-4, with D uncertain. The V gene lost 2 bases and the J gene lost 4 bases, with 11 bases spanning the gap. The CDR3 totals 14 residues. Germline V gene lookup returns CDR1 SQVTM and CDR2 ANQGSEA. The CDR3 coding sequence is TGCAGCGTTGAACCCCCAGGCAATAATGAAAAACTGTTTTTT. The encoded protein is CSVEPPGNNEKLFF.